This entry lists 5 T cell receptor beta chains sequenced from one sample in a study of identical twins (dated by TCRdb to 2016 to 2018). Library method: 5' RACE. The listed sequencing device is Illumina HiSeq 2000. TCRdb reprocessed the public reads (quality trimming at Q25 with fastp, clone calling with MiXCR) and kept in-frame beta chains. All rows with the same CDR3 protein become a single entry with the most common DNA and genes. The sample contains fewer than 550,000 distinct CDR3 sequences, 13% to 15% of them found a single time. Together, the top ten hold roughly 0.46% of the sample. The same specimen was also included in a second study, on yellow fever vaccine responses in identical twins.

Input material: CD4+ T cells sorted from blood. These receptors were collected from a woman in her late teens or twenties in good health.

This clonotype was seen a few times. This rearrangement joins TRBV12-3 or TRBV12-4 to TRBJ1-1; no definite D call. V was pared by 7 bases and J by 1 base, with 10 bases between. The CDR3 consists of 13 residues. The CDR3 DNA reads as TGTGCCAGCATCTCGGGAGCGAACACTGAAGCTTTCTTT. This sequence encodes CASISGANTEAFF.

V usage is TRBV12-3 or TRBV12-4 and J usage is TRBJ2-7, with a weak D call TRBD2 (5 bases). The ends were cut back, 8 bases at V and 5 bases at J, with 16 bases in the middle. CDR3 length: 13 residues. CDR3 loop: CASAVRGLNEQYF. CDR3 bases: TGTGCCAGCGCCGTTCGGGGTTTGAACGAGCAGTACTTC.

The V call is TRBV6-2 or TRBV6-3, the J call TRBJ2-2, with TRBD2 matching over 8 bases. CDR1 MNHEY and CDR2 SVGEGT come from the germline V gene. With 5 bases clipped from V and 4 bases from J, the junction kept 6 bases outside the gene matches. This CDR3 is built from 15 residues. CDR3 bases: TGTGCCAGCAGTCTGGCGGGAGGTTCCACCGGGGAGCTGTTTTTT. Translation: CASSLAGGSTGELFF.

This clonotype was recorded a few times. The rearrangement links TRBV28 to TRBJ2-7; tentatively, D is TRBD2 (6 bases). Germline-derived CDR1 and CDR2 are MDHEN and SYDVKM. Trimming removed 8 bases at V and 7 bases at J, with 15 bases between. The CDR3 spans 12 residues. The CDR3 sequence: CASGRGMGEQYF. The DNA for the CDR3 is TGTGCCAGCGGCCGCGGGATGGGGGAGCAGTACTTC.

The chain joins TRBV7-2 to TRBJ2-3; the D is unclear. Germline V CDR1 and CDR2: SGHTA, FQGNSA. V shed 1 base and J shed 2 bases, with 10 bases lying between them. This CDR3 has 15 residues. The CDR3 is CASSLDTAPTDTQYF. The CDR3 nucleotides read TGTGCCAGCAGCTTAGATACAGCCCCCACAGATACGCAGTATTTT.